These 21 T cell receptor beta chains originate from one sample sequenced in a study of blood T cells in healthy people across ages. PCR was performed a second time for roughly 7 to 12 cycles using a sample-barcoded 5' primer and a J-beta primer mix. MiXCR was run by TCRdb on the 5' RACE reads, yielding one entry per CDR3 protein. This sample yields 800,000 or so distinct CDR3 sequences, of which 46% are seen a single time; over 15% belongs to the top ten. Sequencing was done on a sample of blood. The receptors were gathered from a man aged 80 or over in good health.

In this sample, this clonotype turned up many times. The chain carries TRBV7-2 and TRBJ2-7; 8 bases map to TRBD2. This CDR3 spans 14 amino acids. Germline CDR1 and CDR2: SGHTA and FQGNSA. V lost 2 bases and J lost 3; bases outside the gene matches: 3. The CDR3 bases are TGTGCCAGCAGCTTACGGGGGGGGAACTACGAGCAGTACTTC. Translation: CASSLRGGNYEQYF.

J is TRBJ2-5 and V is TRBV25-1, with D hard to call. V lost 1 base, J lost 2 bases, and 14 bases lay in between. CDR3 length: 16 residues. Germline V lookup: CDR1 MGHDK, CDR2 SYGVNS. The CDR3 loop reads CASSEWVGLGQETQYF. The CDR3 DNA is TGTGCCAGCAGTGAATGGGTAGGGCTGGGGCAAGAGACCCAGTACTTC.

This clonotype appeared many times. J is TRBJ2-7 and V is TRBV10-3; 9 nucleotides agree with TRBD2. The V segment lost 6 bases and the J segment 3 bases; nucleotides outside the gene matches: 6. Germline V gene lookup returns CDR1 ENHRY and CDR2 SYGVKD. The CDR3 spans 14 residues. The CDR3 here is CAIRGSGSVYEQYF. CDR3 nucleotides: TGTGCCATCAGGGGTAGCGGGAGTGTCTACGAGCAGTACTTC.

In the case of this clonotype: Compared with germline, one end of the junction differs, possibly owing to a read error. The rearrangement joins TRBV6-2 or TRBV6-3 to TRBJ1-1; possibly TRBD1 for D (6 bases). This CDR3 is 13 amino acids long. Germline-derived CDR1 and CDR2 are MNHEY and SVGEGT. CDR3 nucleotide sequence: TGTGCCACCAGTGGACAGTCGAACACTGAAGCTTTCTTT. This gives the protein CATSGQSNTEAFF.

This clonotype came up a few times. The rearrangement joins TRBV20-1 to TRBJ2-5; the D call may be TRBD1 or TRBD2 (5 bases each). This CDR3 contains 14 residues. CDR1 is DFQATT, CDR2 SNEGSKA, per germline (reference sequence). Trimming removed 4 bases from V and 5 bases from J, with 17 bases in between. CDR3 DNA sequence: TGCAGTGCTACTCGGGACCGCTTGGGGGAGACCCAGTACTTC. Amino acid sequence: CSATRDRLGETQYF.

The chain uses TRBV7-2 and TRBJ1-6; the D gene is possibly TRBD1 (6 bases). Germline V lookup: CDR1 SGHTA, CDR2 FQGNSA. Trimming cost V 5 bases and J 10 bases, with 15 bases left between them. The CDR3 spans 14 residues. The CDR3 DNA sequence: TGTGCCAGCAGCGCGTTCAGGGGCGGATCACCCCTCCACTTT. Encoded protein: CASSAFRGGSPLHF.

The chain links TRBV7-9 to TRBJ2-4; 9 nucleotides agree with TRBD2. The J call could be wrong; TRBJ2-7 is a better fit for the DNA end. The CDR3 loop spans 16 amino acids. From germline, CDR1 is SEHNR and CDR2 FQNEAQ (reference sequence). CDR3 amino acids: CASSLYGDSGGYEQYF. CDR3 DNA sequence: TGTGCCAGCAGCTTATACGGGGATAGCGGGGGTTACGAGCAGTACTTC.

This clonotype has only one observation. The chain is built from TRBV28 and TRBJ2-5; D not certain. This CDR3 is built from 14 residues. Trimming stripped 2 bases from V and 3 bases from J, with 10 bases between. Per germline, CDR1 MDHEN and CDR2 SYDVKM. CDR3 DNA sequence: TGTGCCAGCAGTTTACTGCGGCCCAAAGAGACCCAGTACTTC. Translation gives CASSLLRPKETQYF.

This clonotype appeared a few times. The genes are TRBV4-3 and TRBJ2-1; D is unresolved. The better agreement between TRBJ2-7 and the DNA end casts doubt on the J call. The CDR3 is 15 residues long. CDR1 is LGHNA and CDR2 is YSLEER in the germline V gene. Here the CDR3 reads CASSQDQSFYNEQYF. CDR3 in DNA: TGCGCCAGCAGCCAAGATCAATCTTTCTACAATGAGCAGTACTTC.

This chain connects TRBV7-2 to TRBJ2-1; tentative D call: TRBD2 (6 bases). V was trimmed by 1 base and J by 3 bases, leaving 13 bases between them. This CDR3 has 16 amino acids. Germline V gene data show CDR1 as SGHTA and CDR2 as FQGNSA. CDR3 in DNA: TGTGCCAGCAGCTTAGGAGGGACTGGATACTACAATGAGCAGTTCTTC. Its translation: CASSLGGTGYYNEQFF.

V is TRBV29-1 and J is TRBJ1-2; no clear D. The germline V gene encodes CDR1 SQVTM and CDR2 ANQGSEA. Trimming cost V 5 bases and J 4 bases, with 11 bases left between them. The CDR3 loop spans 12 amino acids. The CDR3, as DNA: TGCAGCGTTTTCCGGGGATCCTATGGCTACACCTTC. This translates into CSVFRGSYGYTF. The full variable domain, its missing parts supplied by reference TRBV29-1 and TRBJ1-2, is SAVISQKPSRDICQRGTSLTIQCQVDSQVTMMFWYRQQPGQSLTLIATANQGSEATYESGFVIDKFPISRPNLTFSTLTVSNMSPEDSSIYLCSVFRGSYGYTFGSGTRLTVV.

This clonotype was counted only a few times. The chain recombines TRBV4-3 with TRBJ2-7; D is unclear. The CDR3 is 15 residues long. The V gene lost 0 bases and the J gene lost 6 bases, with 15 bases spanning the gap. Per germline, CDR1 LGHNA and CDR2 YSLEER. CDR3 in amino acids: CASSQEGPSSAEQYF. The CDR3 bases are TGCGCCAGCAGCCAAGAGGGCCCCTCTAGTGCCGAGCAGTACTTC.

The chain has TRBV7-6 and TRBJ2-5; D is perhaps TRBD1 (6 bases). CDR3 length: 15 amino acids. V gave up 2 bases and J gave up 11 bases, with 21 bases separating them. CDR1 SGHVS and CDR2 FNYEAQ come from the germline V gene. The DNA of the CDR3 is TGTGCCAGCAGCTTATCTTCGGGACACCTCAATGAGCAGTACTTC. This sequence encodes CASSLSSGHLNEQYF.

J is TRBJ2-5 and V is TRBV7-9, with a weak D call TRBD2 (6 bases). This CDR3 comprises 13 residues. CDR1 SEHNR and CDR2 FQNEAQ come from the germline V gene (reference sequence). The CDR3 protein is CAGARDYQETQYF. Here the CDR3 DNA reads TGTGCAGGCGCCCGGGACTACCAAGAGACCCAGTACTTC.

This rearrangement joins TRBV30 to TRBJ2-1, with a weak D call TRBD1 (5 bases). This CDR3 is 12 amino acids long. Trimming pared 5 bases from V and 8 bases from J, leaving 13 bases between. Germline CDR1 GTSNPN, CDR2 SVGIG (reference sequence). DNA for the CDR3: TGTGCCTGGGGAAGAGGCAGGGATGAGCAGTTCTTC. Translated: CAWGRGRDEQFF.

The chain combines TRBV7-2 with TRBJ2-7; the D gene could be TRBD1 or TRBD2 (6 bases each). The ends were cut back, 0 bases at V and 3 bases at J, with 15 bases in the middle. There are 16 residues in the CDR3. Germline V gene sequence: CDR1 SGHTA, CDR2 FQGNSA. The CDR3 sequence: CASSLAGAPEGYEQYF. DNA for the CDR3: TGTGCCAGCAGCTTAGCGGGGGCCCCGGAGGGCTACGAGCAGTACTTC.

The rearrangement joins TRBV29-1 to TRBJ2-7; possibly TRBD1 for D (5 bases). The CDR3 runs to 13 residues. Per germline, CDR1 SQVTM and CDR2 ANQGSEA. Between the trimmed V and J ends, which lost 4 bases and 2 bases, there was a span of 12 bases. Here the CDR3 reads CSVGDRATYEQYF. In DNA form, the CDR3 reads TGCAGCGTTGGAGACAGAGCAACCTACGAGCAGTACTTC.

This clonotype has just a few counts. The rearrangement uses TRBV12-3 or TRBV12-4 and TRBJ2-5; D is perhaps TRBD1 (8 bases). This CDR3 comprises 15 residues. V lost 5 bases and J lost 2, with 15 bases in between. Written as DNA, the CDR3 is TGTGCCAGCAGTCGTTACAGGGGGGGTCAAGAGACCCAGTACTTC. Protein sequence: CASSRYRGGQETQYF.

The rearrangement joins TRBV9 to TRBJ2-3; 7 positions match TRBD1. Germline CDR1 and CDR2: SGDLS and YYNGEE. CDR3 length: 14 amino acids. After removal of 1 base from V and 6 bases from J, the junction contained 5 bases not matched to a gene. CDR3 loop: CASSVLQGMDTQYF. The CDR3 DNA sequence: TGTGCCAGCAGCGTATTACAGGGGATGGATACGCAGTATTTT.

Of note for this clonotype: A much larger clonotype is one base distant, so this may be a read error. CDR3 nucleotide sequence: TGTGCCAGCAGTGAAAGGGCAGGACCCTCAATGAGCAGTGAGCAGTACTTC. This gives the protein CASSERAGPSMSSEQYF. The V and J genes are TRBV2 and TRBJ2-5; D ambiguous. The germline V gene encodes CDR1 SNHLY and CDR2 FYNNEI. The CDR3 is made up of 17 amino acids. Trimming cost V 2 bases and J 11 bases, with 27 bases left between them. Complete variable domain (other parts from reference TRBV2 and TRBJ2-5): EPEVTQTPSHQVTQMGQEVILRCVPISNHLYFYWYRQILGQKVEFLVSFYNNEISEKSEIFDDQFSVERPDGSNFTLKIRSTKLEDSAMYFCASSERAGPSMSSEQYFGPGTRLLVL.

J is TRBJ2-1 and V is TRBV7-9; possible D gene TRBD2, 6 bases. Per germline, CDR1 SEHNR and CDR2 FQNEAQ (reference sequence). V lost 2 bases, J lost 9 bases, and 14 bases lay in between. The length of the CDR3 is 14 residues. The CDR3 spells CASSLLAQSGEQFF. The CDR3 region has the DNA TGTGCCAGCAGCTTACTAGCGCAGTCGGGTGAGCAGTTCTTC.